This TCR beta chain was identified in a study of blood T cell repertoires in COVID-19 (TCRdb year 2020). Some background on the complete study: Samples from collaborators originated in the United States, Italy and Spain and spanned both the acute and convalescent phases of COVID-19. The prospective study material was composed of cDNA or gDNA derived from T cells, B-cell-depleted T cells, or PBMCs. The dataset comprised deeply sampled blood TCRbeta repertoires from subjects exposed to, actively infected with, or recovered from COVID-19. The repertoires were released in a freely available public database meant as a resource for research on the immune response to SARS-CoV-2. Samples were obtained from the ongoing ImmuneRACE study (first 160 participants) and from approximately 1,200 subjects provided by 6 global collaborators. Sample metadata almost always included a de-identified subject ID, COVID-19 status, age in years and sex. Where available, HLA class I and class II types were taken from metadata supplied by the sample provider and were not determined by assay-based typing. What the study reported, not specific to this receptor: Clinical and demographic metadata were provided uncurated, with the amount varying by source and participant.

About this clone: Its antigen specificity is not known. Base quality data are lacking; no much larger clone is found one base away.

Germline trimming: 3 bases from V, 5 bases from J; junction bases outside gene matches: 6. In the germline V gene, CDR1 corresponds to SGDLS and CDR2 to YYNGEE. From the cysteine up to the phenylalanine, the CDR3 has a length of 16 residues. The DNA shown is the 48-base CDR3, in frame from base 1. The immunoSEQ Assay, a bias-controlled multiplex PCR, was used to amplify TCRbeta CDR3 regions from genomic DNA. On the authors' methods: Nucleated cell counts per sample were estimated from amplification of reference gene primers within the assay. Sequence reads were collapsed and filtered to measure the absolute abundance of every unique TCRbeta CDR3 rearrangement. For each sample, productive Simpson clonality was calculated as the square root of Simpson's diversity index across productive rearrangements. Not all clones reach the TCRdb copy of this immuneACCESS table, which keeps in-frame sequences only. Checked studies attribute under half of the gap to unresolved V genes and leave the rest unexplained. V, J and clone size were drawn from that table, and D and trimming were deduced from the DNA. The sample yields 14,000 to 15,000 clones; around 87% were counted once. Approximately 15% of the sample belongs to the ten largest clones.

The collaborating institutions used their own protocols to collect whole blood in K2EDTA tubes. Collaborator samples were shipped for TCRbeta analysis as frozen whole blood, isolated PBMCs, or DNA extracted from either sample type. The sequence is built from TRBV9 and TRBJ2-5, with 14 bases in between that match TRBD2. The sequence was obtained from a human donor in a cohort sampled during active COVID-19. Source material: peripheral blood. The CDR3 here reads CASSARGLAGVETQYF. The DNA is as follows: TGTGCCAGCAGCGCGAGGGGACTAGCGGGGGTGGAGACCCAGTACTTC. Joined to the reference TRBV9 and TRBJ2-5 proteins, this CDR3 gives the full variable domain: DSGVTQTPKHLITATGQRVTLRCSPRSGDLSVYWYQQSLDQGLQFLIQYYNGEERAKGNILERFSAQQFPDLHSELNLSSLELGDSALYFCASSARGLAGVETQYFGPGTRLLVL.